Shown below are 11 T cell receptor beta chains from a single sample sequenced in a study of CD8 T cells in ankylosing spondylitis. Which antigens these TCRs recognize remains unknown. Findings of the study overall: Among TCR beta sequences, a motif of eight highly homologous variants appeared characteristic of ankylosing spondylitis blood.

TCRdb used MiXCR to reprocess the 5' RACE reads, holding one entry per CDR3 protein. The sample lists roughly 470,000 distinct CDR3 sequences, approximately 26% occurring once. The material sequenced was blood, either unsorted or a sorted T cell fraction (not recorded which). The source is a male donor with ankylosing spondylitis.

This clonotype has a handful of counts. This CDR3 reads CASSTSNEQFF. The CDR3 nucleotides are TGTGCCAGCAGTACAAGCAATGAGCAGTTCTTC. V is TRBV7-8 and J is TRBJ2-1; no definite D call. V lost 6 bases and J 6 bases, leaving 6 bases between the germline ends. The V gene's germline CDR1 is SGHVS and CDR2 FQNEAQ. This CDR3 is 11 amino acids long. The full variable domain, in which reference TRBV7-8 and TRBJ2-1 provide the parts outside the CDR3, is GAGVSQSPRYKVAKRGQDVALRCDPISGHVSLFWYQQALGQGPEFLTYFQNEAQLDKSGLPSDRFFAERPEGSVSTLKIQRTQQEDSAVYLCASSTSNEQFFGPGTRLTVL.

In its sample, this clonotype was seen many times. V and J are TRBV12-3 or TRBV12-4 and TRBJ1-1; D remains ambiguous. The CDR3 consists of 11 residues. V was clipped by 2 bases and J by 4 bases, with 2 bases between them. The CDR3 reads CASSLRTEAFF. The CDR3 DNA follows: TGTGCCAGCAGTTTACGCACTGAAGCTTTCTTT.

This sequence joins TRBV20-1 and TRBJ2-1; the D is unclear. V lost 3 bases and J 5 bases, leaving 8 bases between the germline ends. The CDR3 is 12 residues long. Germline assignment: CDR1 DFQATT and CDR2 SNEGSKA (reference sequence). CDR3 DNA sequence: TGCAGTGCTAGCGGGTCAGACAATGAGCAGTTCTTC. Its translation is CSASGSDNEQFF.

Concerning this clonotype itself: This is likely a read error, given that the CDR3 carries no conserved phenylalanine or tryptophan at its end. The chain couples TRBV14 to TRBJ2-1, with no clear D. The CDR3 is 13 residues long. Germline-derived CDR1 and CDR2 are SGHDN and FVKESK. V dropped 5 bases and J dropped 4 bases, with 9 bases sitting between them. The CDR3 DNA reads as TGTGCCAGCAGCTTTTCTAGGTACAATGAGCAGTTCTCC. Its translation: CASSFSRYNEQFS.

The CDR3 DNA reads as TGCAGCGTTGGGGGACCGGGAGGGGTAAACATTCAGTACTTC. Translating it yields CSVGGPGGVNIQYF. This sequence joins TRBV29-1 and TRBJ2-4, with 8 nucleotides matching TRBD2. The germline V gene has CDR1 SQVTM and CDR2 ANQGSEA. The CDR3 spans 14 residues. J was trimmed by 6 bases and V by 4 bases; bases with no gene match: 8.

This clonotype has a handful of counts. The chain couples TRBV2 to TRBJ2-1, with D uncertain. The CDR3 length is 13 residues. Trimming took 7 bases from V and 0 from J, leaving 7 bases between them. Germline V CDR1 and CDR2: SNHLY, FYNNEI. The CDR3 is CASTKSSYNEQFF. The CDR3 nucleotides are TGTGCCAGCACCAAATCCTCCTACAATGAGCAGTTCTTC.

The J gene is TRBJ1-1, the V gene TRBV5-1; D may be TRBD1 (5 bases). Germline V gene lookup returns CDR1 SGHRS and CDR2 YFSETQ. V dropped 0 bases and J dropped 0 bases, with 9 bases sitting between them. This CDR3 is 15 amino acids long. CDR3: CASSLDEGVNTEAFF. CDR3 sequence (DNA): TGCGCCAGCAGCTTGGACGAAGGGGTGAACACTGAAGCTTTCTTT.

V and J are TRBV12-3 or TRBV12-4 and TRBJ2-2; D not resolved. The CDR3 is made up of 16 amino acids. The V and J ends lost 3 bases and 0 bases respectively, with 11 bases between them. CDR3 region: CASSFGPSSNTGELFF. Here the CDR3 DNA reads TGTGCCAGCAGTTTCGGACCTAGTTCGAACACCGGGGAGCTGTTTTTT.

This clonotype was observed at least ten times. The gene calls are TRBV20-1 and TRBJ2-1; 11 bases agree with TRBD2. V lost 4 bases, J lost 7 bases, and 9 bases stayed unmatched. CDR3 size: 15 residues. CDR1 and CDR2 (germline): DFQATT, SNEGSKA (reference sequence). CDR3 protein: CSATILAGASNEQFF. The CDR3 DNA follows: TGCAGTGCTACCATACTAGCGGGAGCATCGAATGAGCAGTTCTTC.

This chain joins TRBV7-2 and TRBJ1-2, with 7 bases that match TRBD1. Germline values: CDR1 SGHTA, CDR2 FQGNSA. Unmatched junction bases numbered 9, after V lost 8 bases and J lost 6 bases. The CDR3 sequence is 13 residues long. The DNA of the CDR3 is TGTGCCAGCGGCAGACAGGGTTGGGATGGCTACACCTTC. This gives the protein CASGRQGWDGYTF.

The rearrangement joins TRBV27 to TRBJ2-1; D gene uncertain. Trimming pared 5 bases from V and 7 bases from J, leaving 24 bases between. Germline CDR1 MNHEY, CDR2 SMNVEV (reference sequence). CDR3 length: 17 residues. The chain's CDR3 is CASSRRPQAFLGNEQFF. CDR3 nucleotides: TGTGCCAGCAGTCGCAGACCTCAGGCTTTCCTTGGGAATGAGCAGTTCTTC.